This T cell receptor (beta chain) was sequenced during a study of early T cells in non-severe SARS-CoV-2 infection. Looked up from germline, CDR1 is ENHRY and CDR2 is SYGVKD. CDR3 length: 14 amino acids. V was clipped by 5 bases and J by 6 bases; unmatched bases: 6. In TCRdb, the 5' RACE reads were re-called with MiXCR into one record per CDR3 protein. The top ten clones hold 5% to 8% of a sample with over 90,000 distinct CDR3 sequences, roughly 14% of them seen once. The source material was whole blood. The source is an adult who was a healthcare worker with PCR-confirmed SARS-CoV-2 infection or an uninfected control (not recorded which). This chain joins TRBV10-3 and TRBJ2-1; TRBD2 aligns across 8 bases. CDR3 sequence reads: CAISPSGGFNEQFF. In DNA, the CDR3 is TGTGCCATCAGTCCAAGCGGGGGCTTCAATGAGCAGTTCTTC.